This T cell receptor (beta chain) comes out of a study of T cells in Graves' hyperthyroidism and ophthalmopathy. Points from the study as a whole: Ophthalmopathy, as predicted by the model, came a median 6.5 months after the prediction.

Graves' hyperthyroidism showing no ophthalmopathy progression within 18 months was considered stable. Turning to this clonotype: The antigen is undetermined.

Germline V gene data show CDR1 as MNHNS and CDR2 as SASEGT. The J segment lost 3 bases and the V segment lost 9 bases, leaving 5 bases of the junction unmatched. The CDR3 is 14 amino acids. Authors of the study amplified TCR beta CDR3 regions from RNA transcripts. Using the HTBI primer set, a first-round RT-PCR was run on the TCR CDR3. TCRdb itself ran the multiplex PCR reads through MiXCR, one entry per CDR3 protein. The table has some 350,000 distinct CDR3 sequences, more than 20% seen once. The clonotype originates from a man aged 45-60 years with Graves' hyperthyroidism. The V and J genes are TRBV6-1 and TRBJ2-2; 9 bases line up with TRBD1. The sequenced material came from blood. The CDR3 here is CARPGQGDTGELFF. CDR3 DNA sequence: TGTGCCAGACCGGGACAGGGTGACACCGGGGAGCTGTTTTTT.